The next 23 T cell receptor beta chains were all read from a single sample in a study of T cells in women clearing cervical HPV infection listed by TCRdb under 2018. The library was produced with the immunoSEQ multiplex PCR assay. Not all clones reach the TCRdb copy of this immuneACCESS table, which keeps in-frame sequences only. Checked studies attribute under half of the gap to unresolved V genes and leave the rest unexplained. For this sample, the table gives under 35,000 clones. The ten most abundant clones make up about 3.5% of the sample. The sample consisted of blood buffy coat. The receptors were sampled from a woman aged 18 to 75 with a cervical HPV16 infection that either progressed to CIN3+ or cleared (not recorded which).

As concerns this clone: The read comes to an end 3 residues before the CDR3 does, leaving the germline J gene to fill in the end. J is TRBJ2-1 and V is TRBV11-2; D not resolved. This CDR3 is 11 amino acids long. Per germline, CDR1 SGHAT and CDR2 FQNNGV. With 6 bases removed from V and 5 bases from J, the gap between germline ends came to 5 bases. The CDR3 loop is CASSLHNEQFF. The part of the CDR3 DNA that was read is TGTGCCAGCAGTCTTCACAATGAG.

In the case of this clone: The CDR3 is cut off 3 residues early in the read; its end comes from the germline J gene. The chain combines TRBV20-1 with TRBJ2-3; TRBD2 aligns across 10 bases. CDR1 and CDR2 (germline): DFQATT, SNEGSKA (reference sequence). The V gene end was trimmed by 5 bases and the J gene end by 4 bases; junction bases not matched to a gene: 6. This CDR3 has 14 residues. The CDR3 spells CSAYSGRSPDTQYF. The covered CDR3 bases are TGCAGTGCTTATAGCGGGAGGTCCCCAGATACG.

In regard to this clone: The read terminates 3 residues ahead of where the CDR3 ends, so the germline J gene completes it. V is TRBV7-2 and J is TRBJ2-3, with D perhaps TRBD1 or TRBD2 (6 bases each). CDR1 is SGHTA, CDR2 FQGNSA, per germline. CDR3 length equals 15 residues. CDR3 bases read: TGTGCCAGCAGGGCGGAGGGGGTCTTCCAAGAGACG. This encodes CASRAEGVFQET. The full-length CDR3 reads as CASRAEGVFQETQYF.

For this clone: Coverage ceases 3 residues before the CDR3 finishes, and the germline J gene fills in the end. The chain links TRBV30 to TRBJ2-3, with D possibly TRBD1 on 5 matching bases. Trimming cost V 3 bases and J 1 base, with 8 bases left between them. Germline CDR1 GTSNPN, CDR2 SVGIG (reference sequence). The CDR3 covers 13 residues. Here the CDR3 reads CAWRKTGTDTQYF. The sequenced part of the CDR3 DNA is TGTGCCTGGAGAAAGACAGGCACAGATACG.

Concerning this clone: The sequence runs out 3 residues before the end of the CDR3; the remainder is reconstructed from the germline J gene. This chain connects TRBV6-1 to TRBJ1-1, with D possibly TRBD1 on 5 matching bases. Germline V gene lookup returns CDR1 MNHNS and CDR2 SASEGT. The CDR3 is 13 residues long. The covered CDR3 bases are TGTGCCAGCAGTGAACGGAGGGGAGGCAGA. Amino acid sequence: CASSERRGGR. From start to end, the CDR3 is CASSERRGGRAFF.

On this clone itself: Coverage ceases 3 residues before the CDR3 finishes, and the germline J gene fills in the end. This rearrangement joins TRBV19 to TRBJ2-1, with 9 bases lining up with TRBD1. V gave up 8 bases and J gave up 0 bases; unmatched junction bases: 2. CDR3 length equals 14 residues. Per germline, CDR1 LNHDA and CDR2 SQIVND (reference sequence). This chain's CDR3 is CASWDRVSYNEQFF. Partial CDR3 DNA: TGTGCCAGTTGGGACAGGGTCTCCTACAATGAG.

A word on this clone: The read stops 3 residues short of the end of the CDR3; the missing end is completed from the germline J gene. The chain recombines TRBV7-2 with TRBJ1-6; 7 bases align to TRBD1. Losses at the gene ends were 2 bases for V and 8 bases for J; bases not matched to a gene: 0. The length of the CDR3 is 13 residues. The germline gives CDR1 SGHTA, CDR2 FQGNSA. Partial CDR3 DNA: TGTGCCAGCAGCTTAACAGGGGATTCACCC. Protein: CASSLTGDSP. The whole CDR3 protein reads CASSLTGDSPLHF. Combining the CDR3 with reference TRBV7-2 and TRBJ1-6 gives the whole variable domain GAGVSQSPSNKVTEKGKDVELRCDPISGHTALYWYRQSLGQGLEFLIYFQGNSAPDKSGLPSDRFSAERTGGSVSTLTIQRTQQEDSAVYLCASSLTGDSPLHFGNGTRLTVT.

Worth noting for this clone: The CDR3 goes on 3 residues after the read ends, and that part is filled in from the germline J gene. The gene calls are TRBV19 and TRBJ1-4; 7 bases match TRBD1. Germline V lookup: CDR1 LNHDA, CDR2 SQIVND (reference sequence). The V and J ends lost 4 bases and 10 bases, in that order; junction bases with no gene match: 6. The CDR3 loop spans 13 amino acids. The sequenced CDR3 bases are TGTGCCAGTAGTACCCGAAGGGGGCGAAAA. It encodes CASSTRRGRK. The entire CDR3 protein is CASSTRRGRKLFF.

To note about this clone: The read stops 3 residues short of the end of the CDR3; the missing end is completed from the germline J gene. The chain combines TRBV5-1 with TRBJ1-2, with 10 bases fitting TRBD1. J lost 7 bases, V lost 4 bases, and 13 bases had no gene match. This CDR3 is built from 16 residues. CDR1 is SGHRS, CDR2 YFSETQ, per germline. The CDR3 DNA, read in part, is TGCGCCAGCAGCCCAGAGACGACAGGGGGCCAGGCTGGC. This gives the protein CASSPETTGGQAG. In full, the CDR3 is CASSPETTGGQAGYTF. The entire variable domain, with the rest obtained from reference TRBV5-1 and TRBJ1-2, is as follows: KAGVTQTPRYLIKTRGQQVTLSCSPISGHRSVSWYQQTPGQGLQFLFEYFSETQRNKGNFPGRFSGRQFSNSRSEMNVSTLELGDSALYLCASSPETTGGQAGYTFGSGTRLTVV.

Turning to this clone: The observed sequence ends 3 residues before the CDR3 terminus, with the missing tail filled in from the germline J gene. The V gene is TRBV10-2, the J gene TRBJ1-2, with 10 bases lining up with TRBD1. Trimming at V came to 6 bases and at J to 2 bases, leaving 12 bases not matched to a gene. CDR3 length: 17 amino acids. The germline gives CDR1 WSHSY, CDR2 SAAADI. The CDR3 here is CASRTRAGQGENYGYTF. CDR3 DNA (partial): TGCGCCAGCAGAACTAGGGCCGGACAGGGGGAGAACTATGGC.

On this clone: The CDR3 end lies 3 residues beyond the end of the read and is filled in from the germline J gene. J is TRBJ2-1 and V is TRBV7-8, with 7 bases lining up with TRBD2. The CDR3 totals 15 residues. Germline V gene lookup returns CDR1 SGHVS and CDR2 FQNEAQ. V lost 10 bases to trimming and J lost 6 bases; unmatched junction nucleotides: 15. CDR3 bases read: TGTGCCACCAACCGGGAAGGGACTACCTTCAATGAG. The encoded protein is CATNREGTTFNE. The whole CDR3 protein reads CATNREGTTFNEQFF. Complete variable domain (other parts from reference TRBV7-8 and TRBJ2-1): GAGVSQSPRYKVAKRGQDVALRCDPISGHVSLFWYQQALGQGPEFLTYFQNEAQLDKSGLPSDRFFAERPEGSVSTLKIQRTQQEDSAVYLCATNREGTTFNEQFFGPGTRLTVL.

Remarks on this clone: With the read ending 3 residues before the CDR3 end, the germline J gene is used to fill in that end. The chain recombines TRBV7-9 with TRBJ2-7; possible D gene TRBD2, 5 bases. Germline V lookup: CDR1 SEHNR, CDR2 FQNEAQ (reference sequence). This CDR3 is 15 amino acids long. The ends were cut back, 3 bases at V and 0 bases at J, with 12 bases in the middle. The CDR3 loop reads CASSFLAPPSYEQYF. The sequenced part of the CDR3 DNA is TGTGCCAGCAGCTTTCTAGCACCTCCCTCCTACGAG.

Comments on this clone: The DNA ends 3 residues before the CDR3 does, and the rest of the CDR3 is filled in from the germline J gene. The rearrangement links TRBV12-3 or TRBV12-4 to TRBJ2-7; TRBD1 aligns across 8 bases. The CDR3 contains 14 residues. V lost 2 bases to trimming and J lost 3 bases; unmatched junction nucleotides: 3. CDR3 bases read: TGTGCCAGCAGTTTACTAGGACAGGGCTACGAG. Translation: CASSLLGQGYE. The whole CDR3 sequence is CASSLLGQGYEQYF.

In the case of this clone: From the germline J gene comes the end of the CDR3, since the read stops 3 residues before it. The gene calls are TRBV7-9 and TRBJ1-4; D call uncertain. The CDR3 covers 14 residues. Germline CDR1 is SEHNR and CDR2 is FQNEAQ (reference sequence). The CDR3 here is CASSFGGLDSPLFF. CDR3 DNA, as far as it was read: TGTGCCAGCAGCTTTGGAGGGCTTGATTCACCA.

With respect to this clone: The read comes to an end 3 residues before the CDR3 does, leaving the germline J gene to fill in the end. The rearrangement uses TRBV5-6 and TRBJ2-3, with 7 bases matching TRBD2. The V and J ends lost 4 bases and 6 bases, in that order; junction bases with no gene match: 5. The CDR3 contains 13 residues. CDR1 and CDR2 from the germline V gene are SGHDT and YYEEEE. The CDR3 loop reads CASSGGEGDTQYF. The part of the CDR3 DNA that was read is TGTGCCAGCAGCGGAGGGGAGGGGGATACG.

On this clone itself: The observed sequence ends 3 residues before the CDR3 terminus, with the missing tail filled in from the germline J gene. The genes are TRBV7-8 and TRBJ2-5, with TRBD1 identical over 12 bases. The CDR3 loop spans 16 amino acids. Germline V gene sequence: CDR1 SGHVS, CDR2 FQNEAQ. CDR3 sequence reads: CASSFGTGGPRRTQYF. Incomplete CDR3 DNA: TGTGCCAGCAGCTTTGGGACAGGGGGCCCTCGGAGAACC.

As for this clone: With the read ending 3 residues before the CDR3 end, the germline J gene is used to fill in that end. V and J are TRBV12-3 or TRBV12-4 and TRBJ2-1; D call uncertain. Between the trimmed V and J ends, which lost 6 bases and 0 bases, there was a span of 15 bases. The CDR3 loop spans 16 amino acids. The CDR3 bases that were read are TGTGCCAGCAGCCCAACTACCCGCCGCTCCTACAATGAG. As protein: CASSPTTRRSYNE. In full, the CDR3 reads CASSPTTRRSYNEQFF.

As to this clone: The CDR3 extends 3 residues past the end of the read, so its final part is completed from the germline J gene. This chain uses TRBV20-1 with TRBJ2-7; D might be TRBD2 (6 bases). The length of the CDR3 is 12 residues. Trimming removed 3 bases at V and 5 bases at J, with 11 bases between. The V gene's germline CDR1 is DFQATT and CDR2 SNEGSKA (reference sequence). CDR3 loop: CSASEWGDEQYF. CDR3 bases read: TGCAGTGCTAGCGAGTGGGGGGACGAG.

Details on this clone: With the read ending 3 residues before the CDR3 end, the germline J gene is used to fill in that end. The chain couples TRBV10-3 to TRBJ2-3; 12 nucleotides agree with TRBD2. V shed 0 bases and J 2 bases; nucleotides not matched to a gene: 3. The germline CDR1 and CDR2 sequences are ENHRY and SYGVKD. The CDR3 runs 17 residues. The CDR3 loop is CAISESWTSGNTDTQYF. The covered CDR3 bases are TGTGCCATCAGTGAGTCATGGACTAGCGGGAACACAGATACG.

Details on this clone: The read falls 3 residues short of the CDR3 end, and the missing part is taken from the germline J gene. J is TRBJ2-5 and V is TRBV30; possibly TRBD1 for D (6 bases). Germline CDR1 and CDR2: GTSNPN and SVGIG (reference sequence). This CDR3 contains 14 residues. With 1 base removed from V and 4 bases from J, the gap between germline ends came to 13 bases. Incomplete CDR3 DNA: TGTGCCTGGAGTGACAGGGTATTACGAGAGACC. Translating it yields CAWSDRVLRET. The entire CDR3 protein is CAWSDRVLRETQYF.

Points on this clone: The read ends 3 residues early relative to the CDR3; the germline J gene fills the gap. This chain connects TRBV20-1 to TRBJ2-7; TRBD2 matches at 10 bases. Trimming took 6 bases from V and 6 from J; bases not matched to a gene: 8. This CDR3 has 13 residues. Germline CDR1 and CDR2: DFQATT and SNEGSKA (reference sequence). The CDR3 protein is CSALLAGTREQYF. The sequenced part of the CDR3 DNA is TGCAGTGCCCTACTAGCGGGAACACGCGAG.

Remarks on this clone: The read is 3 residues too short to cover the CDR3 end, so that end is filled in from the germline J gene. The genes are TRBV19 and TRBJ1-1; no firm D call. The CDR3 consists of 14 residues. Germline V gives CDR1 LNHDA, CDR2 SQIVND (reference sequence). Trimming took off 5 bases at V and 6 bases at J, with 16 bases between the two ends. The chain's CDR3 is CASSPRRLRPEAFF. CDR3 bases read: TGTGCCAGTAGTCCGAGAAGACTTCGGCCTGAA.

The DNA read from the CDR3 is TGTGCCAGCAGTCAACTCCGGGACAGGACAGATACG. As protein: CASSQLRDRTDT. The CDR3 in full is CASSQLRDRTDTQYF. The rearrangement uses TRBV6-2 or TRBV6-3 and TRBJ2-3; 8 bases map to TRBD1. The sequence runs out 3 residues before the end of the CDR3; the remainder is reconstructed from the germline J gene. The CDR3 runs to 15 residues. The germline V gene has CDR1 MNHEY and CDR2 SVGEGT. The V gene end was trimmed by 5 bases and the J gene end by 3 bases; junction bases not matched to a gene: 7.